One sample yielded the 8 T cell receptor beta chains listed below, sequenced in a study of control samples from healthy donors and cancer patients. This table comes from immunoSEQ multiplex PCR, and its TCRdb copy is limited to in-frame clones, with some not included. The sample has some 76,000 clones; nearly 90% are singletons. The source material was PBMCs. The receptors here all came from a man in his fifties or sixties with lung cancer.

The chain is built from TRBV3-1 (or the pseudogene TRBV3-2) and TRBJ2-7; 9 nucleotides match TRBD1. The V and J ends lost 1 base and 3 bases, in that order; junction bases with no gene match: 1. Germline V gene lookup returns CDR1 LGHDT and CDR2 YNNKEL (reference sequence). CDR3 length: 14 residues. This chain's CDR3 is CASSQGQGDYEQYF. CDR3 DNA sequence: TGTGCCAGCAGCCAAGGACAGGGGGACTACGAGCAGTACTTC.

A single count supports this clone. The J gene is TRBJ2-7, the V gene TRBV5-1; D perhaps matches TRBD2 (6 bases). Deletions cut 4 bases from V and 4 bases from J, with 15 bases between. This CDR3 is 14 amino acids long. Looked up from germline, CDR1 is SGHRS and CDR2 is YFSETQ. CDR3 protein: CASSRGTDGYEQYF. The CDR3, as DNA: TGCGCCAGCAGCCGCGGGACGGACGGATACGAGCAGTACTTC.

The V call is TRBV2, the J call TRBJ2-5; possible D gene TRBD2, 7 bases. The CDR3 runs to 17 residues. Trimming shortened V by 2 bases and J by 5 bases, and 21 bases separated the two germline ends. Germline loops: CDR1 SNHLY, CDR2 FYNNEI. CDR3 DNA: TGTGCCAGCAGTGAATTGAACCCCCACGGGGGGCCTGAGACCCAGTACTTC. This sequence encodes CASSELNPHGGPETQYF.

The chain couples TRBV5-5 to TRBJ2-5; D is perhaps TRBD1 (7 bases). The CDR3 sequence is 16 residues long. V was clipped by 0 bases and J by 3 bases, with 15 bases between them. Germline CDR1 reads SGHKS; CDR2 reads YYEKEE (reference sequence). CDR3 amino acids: CASSLGPGGTKETQYF. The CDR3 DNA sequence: TGTGCCAGCAGCTTGGGCCCAGGGGGGACGAAAGAGACCCAGTACTTC.

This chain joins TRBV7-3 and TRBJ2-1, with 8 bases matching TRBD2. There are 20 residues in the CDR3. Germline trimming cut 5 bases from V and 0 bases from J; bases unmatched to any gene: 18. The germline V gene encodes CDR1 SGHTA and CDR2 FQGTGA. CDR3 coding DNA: TGTGCCAGCAGCCCGGGGTTGGGTAGCGGGGAGGGGATCTCCTACAATGAGCAGTTCTTC. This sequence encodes CASSPGLGSGEGISYNEQFF.

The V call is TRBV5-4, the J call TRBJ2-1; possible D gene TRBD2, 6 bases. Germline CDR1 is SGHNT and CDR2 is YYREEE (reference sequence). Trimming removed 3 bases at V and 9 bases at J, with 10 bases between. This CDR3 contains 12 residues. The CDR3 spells CASSWGDGEQFF. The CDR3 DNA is TGTGCCAGCAGCTGGGGGGATGGTGAGCAGTTCTTC.

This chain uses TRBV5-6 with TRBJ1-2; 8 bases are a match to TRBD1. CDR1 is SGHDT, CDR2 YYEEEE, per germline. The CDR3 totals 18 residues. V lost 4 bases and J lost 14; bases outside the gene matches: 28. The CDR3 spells CASSQSPKTGEGLMASTF. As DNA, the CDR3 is TGTGCCAGCAGCCAGTCTCCCAAGACAGGGGAAGGACTTATGGCTAGTACCTTC.

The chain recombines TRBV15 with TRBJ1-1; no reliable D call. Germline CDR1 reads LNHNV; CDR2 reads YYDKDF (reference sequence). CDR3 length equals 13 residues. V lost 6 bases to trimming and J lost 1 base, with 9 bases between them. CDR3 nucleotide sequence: TGTGCCACCAGGTTCTTGGCGAACACTGAAGCTTTCTTT. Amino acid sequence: CATRFLANTEAFF.